This T cell receptor beta chain appears in the sequencing data of a study of blood T cell repertoires in COVID-19. The CDR3 has 13 amino acids. Germline lookup yields CDR1 GTSNPN and CDR2 SVGIG (reference sequence). V was clipped by 6 bases and J by 4 bases; unmatched bases: 5. Sequenced by immunoSEQ multiplex PCR; TCRdb stores in-frame clones only, minus some. Found here are some 200,000 clones, 80% to 90% of them singletons; the top ten hold approximately 6.1%. The sequence was obtained from a man older than 75 with acute or convalescent COVID-19. The sample taken for sequencing was peripheral blood. The chain employs TRBV30 and TRBJ1-3, with 8 bases that match TRBD1. The CDR3 here is CACLTGAGNTIYF. The CDR3 region has the DNA TGTGCCTGCTTGACAGGGGCGGGAAACACCATATATTTT.